The 12 T cell receptor beta chains below all came from one sample that was sequenced in a study of fetal regulatory T cell absence and autoimmunity. Here immunoSEQ multiplex PCR was the method, and the copy in TCRdb shows in-frame clones only, minus some. The data contain roughly 95,000 clones, around 72% of them singletons. Sequences were obtained from pancreas tissue. The receptor source for this set is a male donor with IPEX syndrome.

The chain is built from TRBV15 and TRBJ2-3; TRBD2 aligns across 11 bases. The CDR3 runs 17 residues. Germline CDR1 is LNHNV and CDR2 is YYDKDF (reference sequence). Unmatched junction bases numbered 6, after V lost 1 base and J lost 3 bases. The CDR3 reads CATSRGIAGGPTDTQYF. The CDR3 nucleotides are TGTGCCACCAGCAGAGGTATAGCGGGGGGGCCGACAGATACGCAGTATTTT.

The V call is TRBV4-1, the J call TRBJ2-7; TRBD1 matches 7 bases. The CDR3 has 15 amino acids. V shed 0 bases, J shed 0 bases, and the junction held 2 bases outside the gene matches. Germline V gene sequence: CDR1 MGHRA, CDR2 YSYEKL. The CDR3: CASSQEGQSSYEQYF. CDR3 DNA sequence: TGCGCCAGCAGCCAAGAGGGACAGAGCTCCTACGAGCAGTACTTC.

In its sample, this clone was seen a few times. The chain employs TRBV7-2 and TRBJ1-2, with 8 nucleotides matching TRBD1. The CDR3 length is 13 residues. J gave up 5 bases and V 1 base, and 0 bases lay outside the gene matches. Per the germline V gene, CDR1 is SGHTA and CDR2 is FQGNSA. CDR3 in DNA: TGTGCCAGCAGCTTAGGGACAGGGTATGGCTACACCTTC. It specifies CASSLGTGYGYTF.

The rearrangement links TRBV7-9 to TRBJ1-4; 8 nucleotides line up with TRBD1. There are 15 residues in the CDR3. J gave up 7 bases and V 0 bases, and 4 bases lay outside the gene matches. From germline, CDR1 is SEHNR and CDR2 FQNEAQ (reference sequence). DNA of the CDR3: TGTGCCAGCAGCTTAGCTGGACAGGGTATTGAAAAACTGTTTTTT. Protein sequence: CASSLAGQGIEKLFF.

The chain carries TRBV5-1 and TRBJ2-7; 7 bases are shared with TRBD1. The CDR3 contains 16 residues. The J segment lost 2 bases and the V segment lost 0 bases, leaving 8 bases of the junction unmatched. The germline CDR1 and CDR2 sequences are SGHRS and YFSETQ. The CDR3 here is CASSLASGTAAYEQYF. The CDR3 nucleotides read TGCGCCAGCAGCTTGGCATCCGGGACAGCTGCCTACGAGCAGTACTTC.

The chain combines TRBV6-5 with TRBJ1-1, with D hard to call. The CDR3 covers 13 residues. V was shortened by 10 bases and J by 5 bases, with 17 bases between the two germline ends. Germline CDR1 is MNHEY and CDR2 is SVGAGI. CDR3 residues: CATWTSPGTEAFF. DNA for the CDR3: TGTGCCACCTGGACCTCTCCGGGGACTGAAGCTTTCTTT.

As DNA, the CDR3 is TGCGCCAGCAGCTGGACTAGCGGGACTTCCTACGAGCAGTACTTC. Encoded protein: CASSWTSGTSYEQYF. The chain carries TRBV5-1 and TRBJ2-7, with 12 bases identical to TRBD2. CDR3 size: 15 residues. Germline V gene lookup returns CDR1 SGHRS and CDR2 YFSETQ. With V trimmed by 3 bases and J by 1 base, 2 bases remained unmatched.

This chain connects TRBV6-5 to TRBJ2-7; D is unresolved. Germline V gene sequence: CDR1 MNHEY, CDR2 SVGAGI. The CDR3 covers 14 residues. V shed 2 bases and J shed 4 bases, with 12 bases lying between them. CDR3 loop: CASSYGRLGYEQYF. The CDR3 DNA sequence: TGTGCCAGCAGTTACGGACGATTGGGGTACGAGCAGTACTTC.

V is TRBV11-1 and J is TRBJ2-1; TRBD2 agrees at 7 bases. Per the germline V gene, CDR1 is SGHAT and CDR2 is FQDESV (reference sequence). The CDR3 runs 11 residues. V lost 8 bases and J lost 7; bases outside the gene matches: 2. CDR3 protein: CASSLANEQFF. CDR3 bases: TGTGCCAGCTCACTAGCGAATGAGCAGTTCTTC. Combining the CDR3 with reference TRBV11-1 and TRBJ2-1 gives the whole variable domain EAEVAQSPRYKITEKSQAVAFWCDPISGHATLYWYRQILGQGPELLVQFQDESVVDDSQLPKDRFSAERLKGVDSTLKIQPAELGDSAMYLCASSLANEQFFGPGTRLTVL.

This sequence joins TRBV5-4 and TRBJ2-1; 7 bases match TRBD2. Per the germline V gene, CDR1 is SGHNT and CDR2 is YYREEE (reference sequence). CDR3 length equals 14 residues. Losses at the gene ends were 0 bases for V and 8 bases for J; bases not matched to a gene: 5. In DNA, the CDR3 is TGTGCCAGCAGCTTGGTGGGCGGGAGCTATGAGCAGTTCTTC. Translating gives CASSLVGGSYEQFF. Full variable domain (outside the CDR3, taken from reference TRBV5-4 and TRBJ2-1): ETGVTQSPTHLIKTRGQQVTLRCSSQSGHNTVSWYQQALGQGPQFIFQYYREEENGRGNFPPRFSGLQFPNYSSELNVNALELDDSALYLCASSLVGGSYEQFFGPGTRLTVL.

The chain carries TRBV14 and TRBJ2-5, with 7 positions matching TRBD2. The J segment lost 4 bases and the V segment lost 2 bases, leaving 22 bases of the junction unmatched. Looked up from germline, CDR1 is SGHDN and CDR2 is FVKESK. This CDR3 region has 20 residues. The CDR3: CASSQLPRGVKTRPRETQYF. In nucleotides, the CDR3 is TGTGCCAGCAGCCAACTCCCTCGGGGGGTCAAAACCAGGCCCAGAGAGACCCAGTACTTC. The full variable domain, in which reference TRBV14 and TRBJ2-5 provide the parts outside the CDR3, is EAGVTQFPSHSVIEKGQTVTLRCDPISGHDNLYWYRRVMGKEIKFLLHFVKESKQDESGMPNNRFLAERTGGTYSTLKVQPAELEDSGVYFCASSQLPRGVKTRPRETQYFGPGTRLLVL.

The rearrangement uses TRBV19 and TRBJ1-2; D might be TRBD1 (6 bases). Germline CDR1 and CDR2: LNHDA and SQIVND (reference sequence). V was shortened by 1 base and J by 1 base, with 7 bases between the two germline ends. The CDR3 is 14 residues long. The CDR3 loop reads CASSIGGHNYGYTF. As DNA, the CDR3 is TGTGCCAGTAGTATAGGGGGACATAACTATGGCTACACCTTC.